This TCR beta chain was recovered during a study of CD8+CD57+ T cells in acquired aplastic anemia. Patients selected for sequencing had displayed CD8+CD57+ cell expansion by flow cytometry. General study results and limits: Patients and controls had in common around 29 CD8+ CDR3 sequences. Significance was not reached for CD8+ Simpson's diversity between patients and controls.

This clonotype was detected only a few times. Its antigen is not known. TCR beta VDJ and CDR3 profiling used genomic DNA as template. TCRdb reprocessed the reads via MiXCR and lists one record per CDR3 protein. The table lists 310,000 or so distinct CDR3 sequences, under 60% of them singletons. The sequence was obtained from a human donor with aplastic anemia. The sequencing input was sorted CD4+, CD8+, or CD8+CD57+ T cells (not recorded which) from PBMCs.

CDR3 in amino acids: CASSIGGAADTQYF. The CDR3 bases are TGTGCCAGTAGTATCGGGGGGGCCGCAGATACGCAGTATTTT. V usage is TRBV19 and J usage is TRBJ2-3, with 8 bases identical to TRBD2. J was trimmed by 4 bases and V by 3 bases; bases with no gene match: 3. The CDR3 is 14 residues long. CDR1 LNHDA and CDR2 SQIVND come from the germline V gene (reference sequence).